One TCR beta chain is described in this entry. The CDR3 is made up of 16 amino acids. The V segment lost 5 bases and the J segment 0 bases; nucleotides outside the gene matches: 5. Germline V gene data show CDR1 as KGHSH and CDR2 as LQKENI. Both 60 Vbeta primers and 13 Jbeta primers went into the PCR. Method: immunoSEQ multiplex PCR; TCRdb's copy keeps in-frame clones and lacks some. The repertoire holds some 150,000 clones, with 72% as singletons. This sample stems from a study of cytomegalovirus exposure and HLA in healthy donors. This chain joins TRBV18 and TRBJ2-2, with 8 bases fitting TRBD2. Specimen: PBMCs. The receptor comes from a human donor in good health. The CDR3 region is CASSSRGGANTGELFF. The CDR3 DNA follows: TGTGCCAGCTCATCTCGGGGGGGAGCGAACACCGGGGAGCTGTTTTTT.